The entry below describes one TCR beta chain. This specimen belongs to a study of blood T cell repertoires in COVID-19. Background on the study: Whether acute or convalescent, the COVID-19 samples came from the United States, Italy and Spain.

The CDR3 is 15 amino acids. Germline CDR1 is SGHDT and CDR2 is YYEEEE. Between the trimmed V and J ends, which lost 1 base and 2 bases, there was a span of 10 bases. Recruits, aged about 18 to 90 years, lived in some 25 US areas. As processed by the authors: Estimation of nucleated cell counts was performed using reference gene primer amplification. The method was immunoSEQ multiplex PCR; TCRdb's version includes in-frame clones alone and lacks a portion of them. D and trimming come from the DNA, and the V and J calls and clone size come from that table. The data show some 150,000 clones, more than 70% seen once.

This sequence was found in a woman in her forties or fifties in a cohort exposed to, infected with or recovered from COVID-19 (not recorded which). The V gene is TRBV5-6, the J gene TRBJ1-3; no clear D. The sample consisted of PBMCs or T cells enriched from blood (not recorded which). The CDR3 DNA reads as TGTGCCAGCAGCTTGTTGGCCCGAACTGGAAACACCATATATTTT. It translates to CASSLLARTGNTIYF.